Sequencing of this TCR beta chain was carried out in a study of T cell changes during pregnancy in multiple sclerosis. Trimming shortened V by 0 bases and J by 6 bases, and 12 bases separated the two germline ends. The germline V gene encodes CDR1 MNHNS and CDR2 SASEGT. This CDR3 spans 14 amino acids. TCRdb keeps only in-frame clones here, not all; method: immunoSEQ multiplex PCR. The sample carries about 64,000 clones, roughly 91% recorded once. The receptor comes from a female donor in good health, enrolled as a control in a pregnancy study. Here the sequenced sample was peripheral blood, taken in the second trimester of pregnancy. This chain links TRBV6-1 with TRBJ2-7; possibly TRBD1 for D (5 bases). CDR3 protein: CASSEAWTPSEQYF. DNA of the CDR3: TGTGCCAGCAGTGAAGCATGGACACCGAGCGAGCAGTACTTC.